Below are 8 T cell receptor beta chains sequenced from a single sample in a study of control samples from healthy donors and cancer patients (dated by TCRdb to 2018 to 2021). Library construction relied on the immunoSEQ multiplex PCR assay. Here the immuneACCESS table is served through TCRdb, limited to in-frame sequences with V and J called. Missing clones are a known gap in these copies; in checked studies unresolved V genes cover under half, and the rest lacks a known reason. The table for this sample lists over 100,000 clones; around nine tenths of them were counted only once. Together, the top ten hold roughly 15% of the sample. Material: blood. The receptors come from a woman aged 50 to 60 in good health.

The chain links TRBV7-2 to TRBJ2-3, with D perhaps matching TRBD2 (5 bases). The CDR3 is 14 residues long. Looked up from germline, CDR1 is SGHTA and CDR2 is FQGNSA. Trimming cost V 6 bases and J 5 bases, with 15 bases left between them. The CDR3 DNA follows: TGTGCCAGCAGTCAAATGGGCGGAGGAGATACGCAGTATTTT. The encoded protein is CASSQMGGGDTQYF.

The chain has TRBV7-9 and TRBJ2-7, with 7 bases lining up with TRBD1. Germline assignment: CDR1 SEHNR and CDR2 FQNEAQ (reference sequence). J was trimmed by 5 bases and V by 5 bases; bases with no gene match: 12. The CDR3 has 15 residues. CDR3 in DNA: TGTGCCAGCAGCCCGTCTTGGACAGGACCCCACGAGCAGTACTTC. Amino acid sequence: CASSPSWTGPHEQYF.

The chain uses TRBV7-3 and TRBJ2-3; the D gene could be TRBD1 or TRBD2 (5 bases each). CDR1 and CDR2 from the germline V gene are SGHTA and FQGTGA. CDR3 length: 15 amino acids. V lost 2 bases and J lost 2, with 11 bases in between. CDR3 protein: CASSLRAGATDTQYF. The CDR3, as DNA: TGTGCCAGCAGCTTACGGGCCGGGGCCACAGATACGCAGTATTTT.

In its sample, this clone was seen many times. The chain links TRBV11-3 to TRBJ2-1; D unresolved. Trimming left V 5 bases short and J 6 bases short, with 8 bases between. Germline-derived CDR1 and CDR2 are SGHNT and YENEEA. The CDR3 consists of 12 residues. CDR3 coding DNA: TGTGCCAGCAGCCGAATCAGCAATGAGCAGTTCTTC. The encoded protein is CASSRISNEQFF.

The V and J genes are TRBV29-1 and TRBJ1-2; 9 bases are shared with TRBD1. The CDR3 runs 16 residues. Losses at the gene ends were 8 bases for V and 7 bases for J; bases not matched to a gene: 20. Germline CDR1 and CDR2: SQVTM and ANQGSEA. This CDR3 reads CSPNPETGGSDGGYTF. The CDR3 coding sequence is TGCAGCCCAAACCCCGAGACAGGGGGGTCTGACGGTGGCTACACCTTC.

This chain uses TRBV3-1 (or the pseudogene TRBV3-2) with TRBJ1-1, with D perhaps TRBD1 (5 bases). The CDR3 totals 11 residues. In germline, CDR1 is LGHDT, CDR2 YNNKEL (reference sequence). V dropped 5 bases and J dropped 8 bases, with 9 bases sitting between them. The CDR3 nucleotides are TGTGCCAGCAGCACGTACAGGGAAGCTTTCTTT. Translated, it gives CASSTYREAFF.

The chain uses TRBV5-4 and TRBJ2-3; 10 bases are a match to TRBD2. V trimming: 5 bases; J trimming: 1 base; junction bases outside the gene matches: 4. The CDR3 is 15 amino acids. Germline values: CDR1 SGHNT, CDR2 YYREEE (reference sequence). The DNA for the CDR3 is TGTGCCAGCAGGGCCGGGACTAGCGGCACAGATACGCAGTATTTT. Amino acids: CASRAGTSGTDTQYF.

This chain uses TRBV3-1 (or the pseudogene TRBV3-2) with TRBJ2-7, with TRBD2 matching 7 bases. This CDR3 contains 15 residues. With V trimmed by 4 bases and J by 2 bases, 8 bases remained unmatched. Germline values: CDR1 LGHDT, CDR2 YNNKEL (reference sequence). The CDR3 reads CASSPGAGPTYEQYF. The CDR3 coding sequence is TGTGCCAGCAGCCCTGGAGCGGGACCGACCTACGAGCAGTACTTC.